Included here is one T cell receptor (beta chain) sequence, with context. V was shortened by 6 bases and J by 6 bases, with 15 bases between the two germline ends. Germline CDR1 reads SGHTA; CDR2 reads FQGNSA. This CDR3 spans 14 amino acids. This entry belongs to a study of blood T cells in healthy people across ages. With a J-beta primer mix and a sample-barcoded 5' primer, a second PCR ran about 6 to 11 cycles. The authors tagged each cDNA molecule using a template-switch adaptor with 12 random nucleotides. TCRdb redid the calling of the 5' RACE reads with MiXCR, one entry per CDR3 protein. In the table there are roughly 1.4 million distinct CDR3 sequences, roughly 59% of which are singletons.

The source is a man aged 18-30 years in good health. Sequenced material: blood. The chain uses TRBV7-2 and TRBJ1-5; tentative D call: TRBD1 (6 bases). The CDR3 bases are TGTGCCAGCAGTCGCGTCCAGGGGCCTCAGCCCCAGCATTTT. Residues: CASSRVQGPQPQHF.